One sample yielded the 32 T cell receptor beta chains listed below, sequenced in a study of T cells in women clearing cervical HPV infection. Repertoires were generated with immunoSEQ multiplex PCR, while TCRdb's copy carries only in-frame clones and drops some. The table lists about 26,000 clones. What was sequenced was blood buffy coat. Source of these receptors: a woman between 18 and 75 years old with a cervical HPV16 infection that either progressed to CIN3+ or cleared (not recorded which).

Worth noting for this clone: The read terminates 3 residues ahead of where the CDR3 ends, so the germline J gene completes it. The chain employs TRBV18 and TRBJ2-1; 13 bases map to TRBD2. The CDR3 covers 17 residues. V lost 5 bases and J lost 5; bases outside the gene matches: 9. Germline V lookup: CDR1 KGHSH, CDR2 LQKENI. Here the CDR3 reads CASSSQQTSGGNNEQFF. The CDR3 DNA, read in part, is TGTGCCAGCTCATCGCAGCAGACTAGCGGGGGGAACAATGAG.

On this clone: The read ends 3 residues early relative to the CDR3; the germline J gene fills the gap. V usage is TRBV6-1 and J usage is TRBJ1-1; D remains unclear. Trimming took off 3 bases at V and 4 bases at J, with 12 bases between the two ends. Per the germline V gene, CDR1 is MNHNS and CDR2 is SASEGT. CDR3 length: 14 amino acids. The chain's CDR3 is CASSDALSGTEAFF. The CDR3 DNA, read in part, is TGTGCCAGCAGTGACGCCCTCAGTGGCACTGAA.

A note on this clone: The read ends 3 residues before the CDR3 terminus; that terminus is restored from the germline J gene. The chain employs TRBV28 and TRBJ2-7, with D possibly being TRBD2 (5 bases). The CDR3 has 13 residues. Germline-derived CDR1 and CDR2 are MDHEN and SYDVKM. Trimming pared 2 bases from V and 5 bases from J, leaving 10 bases between. The CDR3: CASSLEGKHEQYF. The part of the CDR3 DNA that was read is TGTGCCAGCAGTTTAGAGGGCAAACACGAG.

On this clone: The read finishes 3 residues shy of the CDR3 end, and the germline J gene is used to complete it. The genes are TRBV7-6 and TRBJ1-2; perhaps TRBD1 as D (6 bases). V was clipped by 5 bases and J by 5 bases, with 15 bases between them. The CDR3 runs to 14 residues. The germline CDR1 and CDR2 sequences are SGHVS and FNYEAQ. The CDR3: CASSAGTLYYGYTF. Incomplete CDR3 DNA: TGTGCCAGCAGCGCCGGGACACTTTATTATGGC.

To note about this clone: The read ends 3 residues early relative to the CDR3; the germline J gene fills the gap. This chain uses TRBV5-1 with TRBJ2-3; D call uncertain. Germline values: CDR1 SGHRS, CDR2 YFSETQ. This CDR3 has 13 residues. The DNA read from the CDR3 is TGCGCCAGCAGCGCCGACAACCAAGAGACG. This encodes CASSADNQET. The whole CDR3 protein reads CASSADNQETQYF.

On this clone itself: The CDR3 extends 3 residues past the end of the read, so its final part is completed from the germline J gene. The chain is built from TRBV28 and TRBJ1-5, with 8 bases fitting TRBD1. J was trimmed by 0 bases and V by 5 bases; bases with no gene match: 3. CDR1 and CDR2 from the germline V gene are MDHEN and SYDVKM. CDR3 length: 15 amino acids. CDR3 protein: CASSPGQGSNQPQHF. Partial CDR3 DNA: TGTGCCAGCAGTCCCGGACAGGGTAGCAATCAGCCC.

Turning to this clone: The read halts 3 residues ahead of the CDR3 end, with the missing end drawn from the germline J gene. The V gene is TRBV6-1, the J gene TRBJ2-1; 10 positions agree with TRBD2. V lost 3 bases, J lost 4 bases, and 3 bases stayed unmatched. The length of the CDR3 is 15 residues. The germline CDR1 and CDR2 sequences are MNHNS and SASEGT. The DNA read from the CDR3 is TGTGCCAGCAGTGAGGTTAGCGGGGGGTACAATGAG. This translates into CASSEVSGGYNE. The entire CDR3 is CASSEVSGGYNEQFF.

Details on this clone: From the germline J gene comes the end of the CDR3, since the read stops 3 residues before it. The V and J genes are TRBV7-2 and TRBJ1-2; D unclear. This CDR3 region has 13 residues. Germline CDR1 and CDR2: SGHTA and FQGNSA. The sequenced CDR3 bases are TGTGCCAGCAGCTTAGTACTGGGCCTGGAC. This sequence encodes CASSLVLGLD. The CDR3, in full, reads CASSLVLGLDYTF.

A word on this clone: The sequence runs out 3 residues before the end of the CDR3; the remainder is reconstructed from the germline J gene. V is TRBV10-1 and J is TRBJ2-5; 12 bases agree with TRBD2. Germline assignment: CDR1 WNHNN and CDR2 SYGVQD (reference sequence). The CDR3 covers 15 residues. J was trimmed by 7 bases and V by 6 bases; bases with no gene match: 9. The part of the CDR3 DNA that was read is TGCGCCAGCAGGACTAGCGGGGGCCTTGTCATGACC. Protein: CASRTSGGLVMT. The whole CDR3 protein is CASRTSGGLVMTQYF.

Of note for this clone: The CDR3 end lies 3 residues beyond the end of the read and is filled in from the germline J gene. This chain uses TRBV7-9 with TRBJ2-3, with D unclear. The CDR3 has 14 amino acids. CDR1 is SEHNR, CDR2 FQNEAQ, per germline (reference sequence). Trimming shortened V by 1 base and J by 6 bases, and 11 bases separated the two germline ends. The part of the CDR3 DNA that was read is TGTGCCAGCAGCTTAGGGTCCTTGAGGGATACG. As protein: CASSLGSLRDT. The full-length CDR3 reads as CASSLGSLRDTQYF.

Of note for this clone: Read data end 3 residues before the CDR3 end; the end is taken from the germline J gene. This sequence joins TRBV9 and TRBJ2-2; D not resolved. Trimming took 4 bases from V and 7 from J, leaving 11 bases between them. The CDR3 consists of 13 residues. Germline V gives CDR1 SGDLS, CDR2 YYNGEE. This chain's CDR3 is CASSTPPGGELFF. Incomplete CDR3 DNA: TGTGCCAGCAGCACCCCTCCAGGCGGGGAG.

About this clone itself: The read stops 3 residues short of the end of the CDR3; the missing end is completed from the germline J gene. The chain uses TRBV19 and TRBJ1-3; the D is unclear. CDR3 length: 15 amino acids. The germline V gene has CDR1 LNHDA and CDR2 SQIVND (reference sequence). Trimming removed 6 bases at V and 0 bases at J, with 12 bases between. The CDR3 DNA, read in part, is TGTGCCAGTAGAACCTTTCGAGGCTCTGGAAACACC. This encodes CASRTFRGSGNT. The CDR3 reads in full as CASRTFRGSGNTIYF.

Regarding this clone: The read ends 3 residues before the CDR3 terminus; that terminus is restored from the germline J gene. V and J are TRBV5-1 and TRBJ2-7, with D perhaps given as TRBD1 or TRBD2 (6 bases each). The V end lost 3 bases, the J end lost 2 bases, and 24 bases lay between the germline ends. CDR1 is SGHRS and CDR2 is YFSETQ in the germline V gene. The CDR3 sequence is 18 residues long. CDR3 DNA, as far as it was read: TGCGCCAGCAGCTCACAGGGAGGCCTAGGGCGGACGACCTACGAG. The encoded protein is CASSSQGGLGRTTYE. The full CDR3 protein is CASSSQGGLGRTTYEQYF.

On this clone itself: The read comes to an end 3 residues before the CDR3 does, leaving the germline J gene to fill in the end. The chain links TRBV2 to TRBJ2-2, with D maybe TRBD1 (5 bases). Per the germline V gene, CDR1 is SNHLY and CDR2 is FYNNEI. The CDR3 covers 16 residues. The V end lost 6 bases, the J end lost 0 bases, and 14 bases lay between the germline ends. The CDR3 here is CASSRERQTNTGELFF. CDR3 bases read: TGTGCCAGCAGCAGAGAACGACAGACGAACACCGGGGAG.

Turning to this clone: The read halts 3 residues ahead of the CDR3 end, with the missing end drawn from the germline J gene. The chain uses TRBV7-3 and TRBJ2-2; D remains ambiguous. The germline V and J ends were trimmed by 5 bases and 4 bases, with 8 bases remaining between them. Germline V CDR1 and CDR2: SGHTA, FQGTGA. CDR3 size: 13 residues. Partial CDR3 DNA: TGTGCCAGCAGCCGTTACAGCACCGGGGAG. Its protein is CASSRYSTGE. The full CDR3 protein reads CASSRYSTGELFF. Based on the CDR3 plus reference TRBV7-3 and TRBJ2-2, the full variable domain is GAGVSQTPSNKVTEKGKYVELRCDPISGHTALYWYRQSLGQGPEFLIYFQGTGAADDSGLPNDRFFAVRPEGSVSTLKIQRTERGDSAVYLCASSRYSTGELFFGEGSRLTVL.

Of note for this clone: The read terminates 3 residues before the CDR3 end, so the remaining end is supplied by the germline J gene. The J gene is TRBJ2-7, the V gene TRBV7-6; 7 bases agree with TRBD2. V trimming: 5 bases; J trimming: 3 bases; junction bases outside the gene matches: 13. The CDR3 spans 16 residues. Germline values: CDR1 SGHVS, CDR2 FNYEAQ. The CDR3 loop reads CASSQKKEAGHYEQYF. The part of the CDR3 DNA that was read is TGTGCCAGCAGCCAGAAGAAGGAAGCGGGGCACTACGAG.

Details on this clone: The CDR3 extends 3 residues past the end of the read, so its final part is completed from the germline J gene. The chain links TRBV7-2 to TRBJ1-2; possible D gene TRBD1, 6 bases. The CDR3 consists of 15 residues. Germline CDR1 SGHTA, CDR2 FQGNSA. V was trimmed by 5 bases and J by 4 bases, leaving 17 bases between them. The part of the CDR3 DNA that was read is TGTGCCAGCAGCCAACAGCAGACAGGCAGCTATGGC. The encoded protein is CASSQQQTGSYG. The whole CDR3 region reads CASSQQQTGSYGYTF.

Of note for this clone: Read data end 3 residues before the CDR3 end; the end is taken from the germline J gene. This rearrangement joins TRBV2 to TRBJ2-2; D possibly corresponds to TRBD1 (5 bases). Germline CDR1 reads SNHLY; CDR2 reads FYNNEI. This CDR3 region has 13 residues. CDR3 bases read: TGTGCCAGCCAAGGGGTTGGCAATTCACCG. This encodes CASQGVGNSP. The entire CDR3 protein is CASQGVGNSPLFF. Supplemented by reference TRBV2 and TRBJ2-2, the full variable domain reads EPEVTQTPSHQVTQMGQEVILRCVPISNHLYFYWYRQILGQKVEFLVSFYNNEISEKSEIFDDQFSVERPDGSNFTLKIRSTKLEDSAMYFCASQGVGNSPLFFGEGSRLTVL.

Comments on this clone: The missing CDR3 end, 3 residues past where the read stops, is filled in from the germline J gene. The J gene is TRBJ2-7, the V gene TRBV18; 9 positions match TRBD1. This CDR3 has 15 amino acids. From germline, CDR1 is KGHSH and CDR2 LQKENI. Losses at the gene ends were 0 bases for V and 6 bases for J; bases not matched to a gene: 6. The CDR3 DNA, read in part, is TGTGCCAGCTCACCACCGGGTCCGGGACAGGGCGAG. This codes for CASSPPGPGQGE. The CDR3, in full, reads CASSPPGPGQGEQYF. Full variable domain (outside the CDR3, taken from reference TRBV18 and TRBJ2-7): NAGVMQNPRHLVRRRGQEARLRCSPMKGHSHVYWYRQLPEEGLKFMVYLQKENIIDESGMPKERFSAEFPKEGPSILRIQQVVRGDSAAYFCASSPPGPGQGEQYFGPGTRLTVT.

As concerns this clone: The read terminates 3 residues ahead of where the CDR3 ends, so the germline J gene completes it. The rearrangement uses TRBV19 and TRBJ2-6; D is ambiguous. The germline CDR1 and CDR2 sequences are LNHDA and SQIVND (reference sequence). Trimming removed 5 bases at V and 0 bases at J, with 8 bases between. The CDR3 contains 15 residues. The CDR3 is CASSVFYSGANVLTF. The DNA read from the CDR3 is TGTGCCAGTAGTGTGTTTTACTCTGGGGCCAACGTC.

In regard to this clone: The read gets to within 3 residues of the CDR3 end, and the germline J gene fills in the rest. V and J are TRBV30 and TRBJ2-5; D not resolved. The V and J ends lost 5 bases and 1 base respectively, with 11 bases between them. CDR1 GTSNPN and CDR2 SVGIG come from the germline V gene (reference sequence). This CDR3 has 13 residues. CDR3 bases read: TGTGCCTGGGTTCAGAAAATCCAAGAGACC. Translation gives CAWVQKIQET. The full CDR3 reads CAWVQKIQETQYF.

As to this clone: The missing CDR3 end, 3 residues past where the read stops, is filled in from the germline J gene. This chain connects TRBV19 to TRBJ2-1; 10 nucleotides agree with TRBD2. This CDR3 spans 15 amino acids. The trim removed 3 bases at V and 5 bases at J, leaving 4 bases unmatched. Germline CDR1 LNHDA, CDR2 SQIVND (reference sequence). The sequenced part of the CDR3 DNA is TGTGCCAGTAGTATGAGCGGGAGGGCTAACAATGAG. This translates into CASSMSGRANNE. The whole CDR3 is CASSMSGRANNEQFF.

As concerns this clone: The read ends 3 residues before the CDR3 terminus; that terminus is restored from the germline J gene. The rearrangement joins TRBV2 to TRBJ2-3; no clear D gene. The CDR3 has 14 residues. V was shortened by 5 bases and J by 6 bases, with 15 bases between the two germline ends. CDR1 SNHLY and CDR2 FYNNEI come from the germline V gene. CDR3 loop: CASSPRVLADTQYF. CDR3 DNA, as far as it was read: TGTGCCAGCAGTCCCCGGGTCCTCGCGGATACG. Using reference TRBV2 and TRBJ2-3 for the parts outside the CDR3, the full variable domain is EPEVTQTPSHQVTQMGQEVILRCVPISNHLYFYWYRQILGQKVEFLVSFYNNEISEKSEIFDDQFSVERPDGSNFTLKIRSTKLEDSAMYFCASSPRVLADTQYFGPGTRLTVL.

The sequenced part of the CDR3 DNA is TGTGCCAGCAGCGTAACCCAGGATTTCAATGAG. Translated: CASSVTQDFNE. The complete CDR3 protein is CASSVTQDFNEQFF. The chain combines TRBV9 with TRBJ2-1; no reliable D call. The sequenced fragment ends 3 residues before the CDR3 boundary, so the rest is inferred from the germline J gene. The CDR3 consists of 14 residues. The germline V gene has CDR1 SGDLS and CDR2 YYNGEE. V was clipped by 1 base and J by 6 bases, with 11 bases between them.

This CDR3 reads CASILPETGGYTF. CDR3 DNA (partial): TGTGCCAGCATTCTACCCGAGACAGGAGGC. The V call is TRBV28, the J call TRBJ1-2; D may be TRBD1 (6 bases). Coverage ceases 3 residues before the CDR3 finishes, and the germline J gene fills in the end. The CDR3 loop spans 13 amino acids. Germline CDR1 MDHEN, CDR2 SYDVKM.

As for this clone: The read finishes 3 residues shy of the CDR3 end, and the germline J gene is used to complete it. The chain carries TRBV5-4 and TRBJ1-2; a possible D gene is TRBD1 (5 bases). The germline V gene has CDR1 SGHNT and CDR2 YYREEE (reference sequence). There are 15 residues in the CDR3. Trimming took 4 bases from V and 5 from J, leaving 18 bases between them. Here the CDR3 reads CASSVIGGKYYGYTF. Incomplete CDR3 DNA: TGTGCCAGCAGCGTGATCGGGGGGAAGTATTATGGC.

A remark on this clone: The read gets to within 3 residues of the CDR3 end, and the germline J gene fills in the rest. The chain is built from TRBV19 and TRBJ2-1; possible D gene TRBD2, 7 bases. Trimming stripped 3 bases from V and 0 bases from J, with 12 bases between. The CDR3 consists of 16 residues. Germline lookup yields CDR1 LNHDA and CDR2 SQIVND (reference sequence). CDR3 DNA, as far as it was read: TGTGCCAGTAGTATTGAGGGAGGGGGCTCCTACAATGAG. Protein product: CASSIEGGGSYNE. Given in full, the CDR3 is CASSIEGGGSYNEQFF. Based on the CDR3 plus reference TRBV19 and TRBJ2-1, the full variable domain is DGGITQSPKYLFRKEGQNVTLSCEQNLNHDAMYWYRQDPGQGLRLIYYSQIVNDFQKGDIAEGYSVSREKKESFPLTVTSAQKNPTAFYLCASSIEGGGSYNEQFFGPGTRLTVL.

A remark on this clone: The read falls 3 residues short of the CDR3 end, and the missing part is taken from the germline J gene. The chain has TRBV29-1 and TRBJ1-1; D uncertain. The CDR3 contains 14 residues. Germline loops: CDR1 SQVTM, CDR2 ANQGSEA. Trimming removed 4 bases at V and 1 base at J, with 13 bases between. The sequenced CDR3 bases are TGCAGCGTTGTAGTCTACGGTACGAACACTGAA. Residues: CSVVVYGTNTE. The whole CDR3 is CSVVVYGTNTEAFF.

CDR3 DNA, as far as it was read: TGTGCCAGTAGCAGGAGACCGGATCAGCCG. This codes for CASSRRPDQP. The full CDR3 sequence reads CASSRRPDQPQYF. The rearrangement links TRBV19 to TRBJ2-3; the D is unclear. Coverage ceases 3 residues before the CDR3 finishes, and the germline J gene fills in the end. The CDR3 extends over 13 amino acids. The germline V gene encodes CDR1 LNHDA and CDR2 SQIVND (reference sequence).

The CDR3 is CASSFLAGSYNEQFF. CDR3 DNA (partial): TGTGCCAGCAGCTTCCTAGCGGGGTCCTACAATGAG. This rearrangement joins TRBV7-3 to TRBJ2-1; TRBD2 matches 9 bases. The read comes to an end 3 residues before the CDR3 does, leaving the germline J gene to fill in the end. The germline V gene encodes CDR1 SGHTA and CDR2 FQGTGA. CDR3 size: 15 residues. The ends lost 3 bases at V and 1 base at J; junction bases unmatched: 1.

As for this clone: The observed sequence ends 3 residues before the CDR3 terminus, with the missing tail filled in from the germline J gene. The chain uses TRBV6-2 or TRBV6-3 and TRBJ2-1; maybe TRBD1 (5 bases). There are 14 residues in the CDR3. Trimming took 6 bases from V and 5 from J, leaving 14 bases between them. Germline CDR1 MNHEY, CDR2 SVGEGT. Partial CDR3 DNA: TGTGCCAGCAGAGGGGTCCTGGCGGACAATGAG. Amino acids: CASRGVLADNE. The whole CDR3 protein is CASRGVLADNEQFF.

A word on this clone: The CDR3 is cut off 3 residues early in the read; its end comes from the germline J gene. V is TRBV10-3 and J is TRBJ2-3, with 8 nucleotides matching TRBD1. Germline V gene lookup returns CDR1 ENHRY and CDR2 SYGVKD. J lost 2 bases, V lost 5 bases, and 6 bases had no gene match. CDR3 length: 15 amino acids. The part of the CDR3 DNA that was read is TGTGCCATCAGTTCCGGGACAGGCCACACAGATACG. It specifies CAISSGTGHTDT. The whole CDR3 sequence reads CAISSGTGHTDTQYF.